This T cell receptor beta chain was captured by sequencing in a study of CD8+ T cells in alopecia areata. The wider study: Tofacitinib was taken orally by treated patients, and the dose was 5 to 10 mg twice daily. Study conclusions and caveats: On tofacitinib, scalp clonality and expanded CD8+ clones among top 100 fell significantly. Greater clonality was observed in lesional scalp samples, especially alopecia totalis/universalis, versus normal scalp.

RNA was isolated and reverse transcribed to cDNA, the sequencing template. Clones were sequenced by immunoSEQ multiplex PCR, and TCRdb holds only the in-frame ones, with some missing. Of 120,000 to 150,000 clones listed, roughly four fifths were seen once; the top ten hold more than 20%. As concerns this clone: Its antigen is undetermined.

Treatment meaning: oral pan-JAK inhibitor, 5-10 mg twice daily. Unmatched junction bases numbered 3, after V lost 2 bases and J lost 3 bases. Germline V gene data show CDR1 as SGHDT and CDR2 as YYEEEE. The CDR3 is made up of 16 amino acids. The source is a human donor with alopecia areata. This material consisted of CD8+ T cells sorted from blood, taken at week 4, from a patient treated with tofacitinib. The rearrangement joins TRBV5-6 to TRBJ2-2; 11 nucleotides match TRBD2. For the CDR3, the DNA is TGTGCCAGCAGCTTTACTAGCGGGGGATACACCGGGGAGCTGTTTTTT. Translating gives CASSFTSGGYTGELFF.